This T cell receptor beta chain originates from a study of neoadjuvant anti-PD-1 for oral cavity cancer. Whole-study context: Before surgery, most patients got three to four biweekly 3 mg/kg nivolumab doses. Patients without progression received a fourth nivolumab dose around day 43, then surgical resection on days 50-56.

Time point here: after neoadjuvant nivolumab, at surgical resection. This clone has only a few counts. Its antigen is unidentified. Survey sequencing of tumors mostly used about 4.8 ug DNA, two replicates. The table came from immunoSEQ multiplex PCR; TCRdb's copy has only in-frame clones and leaves some out. The top ten clones hold approximately 40% of a sample with nearly 15,000 clones, around 36% of them seen once. Points from the study as a whole: TCR analyses covered only a few patients per response group.

The receptor was isolated from a person aged 35 to 85 with oral cavity squamous cell carcinoma. The input for sequencing was tumor tissue, taken after nivolumab (anti-PD-1) treatment.

As DNA, the CDR3 is TGTGCCAGCAGCTTCGGACAATATAATTCACCCCTCCACTTT. Protein product: CASSFGQYNSPLHF. V and J are TRBV5-5 and TRBJ1-6; tentatively, D is TRBD1 (5 bases). The germline V gene encodes CDR1 SGHKS and CDR2 YYEKEE (reference sequence). Trimming cost V 2 bases and J 4 bases, with 7 bases left between them. This CDR3 is 14 amino acids long. Using reference TRBV5-5 and TRBJ1-6 for the parts outside the CDR3, the full variable domain is DAGVTQSPTHLIKTRGQQVTLRCSPISGHKSVSWYQQVLGQGPQFIFQYYEKEERGRGNFPDRFSARQFPNYSSELNVNALLLGDSALYLCASSFGQYNSPLHFGNGTRLTVT.